Following are 16 T cell receptor beta chains from one sample sequenced in a study of T cells after yellow fever vaccination. MiXCR, applied by TCRdb to the 5' RACE reads, yields one record per CDR3 protein. The table records around 53,000 distinct CDR3 sequences, 5% to 8.5% of them present only once. The material sequenced was CD8+ T cells not binding an NS4B(214-222) dextramer, sorted from PBMCs, taken more than 40 days after the first yellow fever vaccination. The receptor source for this set is a man aged 18 to 29 who received the YFV17D yellow fever vaccine.

The V gene is TRBV12-3 or TRBV12-4, the J gene TRBJ2-5, with TRBD2 matching 10 bases. The CDR3 totals 16 residues. The V segment lost 6 bases and the J segment 1 base; nucleotides outside the gene matches: 8. The CDR3 DNA sequence: TGTGCCAGCAGAACCTTAGCGGGGGGCTTCCAAGAGACCCAGTACTTC. This encodes CASRTLAGGFQETQYF.

About this clonotype itself: Possible read error: a much larger clone is one base away. The chain links TRBV10-3 to TRBJ2-1; D ambiguous. CDR1 and CDR2 from the germline V gene are ENHRY and SYGVKD. CDR3 size: 13 residues. Trimming left V 3 bases short and J 6 bases short, with 9 bases between. The CDR3 DNA sequence: TGTGCCATCAGTGACCTGGTCGCCAATGAGCAGTTCTTC. Translating it yields CAISDLVANEQFF.

In this sample, this clonotype turned up a few times. The V call is TRBV5-5, the J call TRBJ2-7; possibly TRBD2 for D (5 bases). The CDR3 sequence is 13 residues long. V lost 4 bases, J lost 1 base, and 9 bases lay in between. Germline V CDR1 and CDR2: SGHKS, YYEKEE (reference sequence). As DNA, the CDR3 is TGTGCCAGCAGCCAGACGGGATCCTACGAGCAGTACGTC. This translates into CASSQTGSYEQYV.

This clonotype was detected ten times or more. The gene calls are TRBV9 and TRBJ2-2; the D gene is possibly TRBD2 (5 bases). CDR1 SGDLS and CDR2 YYNGEE come from the germline V gene. The CDR3 spans 19 residues. The germline V and J ends were trimmed by 0 bases and 0 bases, with 18 bases remaining between them. CDR3 in DNA: TGTGCCAGCAGCGTAGTAGGAGCCGCTGCGGGTGCGAACACCGGGGAGCTGTTTTTT. Protein sequence: CASSVVGAAAGANTGELFF.

The V call is TRBV7-6, the J call TRBJ1-5, with D unclear. Per the germline V gene, CDR1 is SGHVS and CDR2 is FNYEAQ. The CDR3 is 15 amino acids. V lost 1 base, J lost 0 bases, and 7 bases lay in between. CDR3 region: CASSLGGYSNQPQHF. CDR3 DNA: TGTGCCAGCAGCTTAGGAGGGTATAGCAATCAGCCCCAGCATTTT.

This clonotype was detected ten times or more. V and J are TRBV7-3 and TRBJ2-5; 10 bases match TRBD2. The germline V gene encodes CDR1 SGHTA and CDR2 FQGTGA. Losses at the gene ends were 3 bases for V and 1 base for J; bases not matched to a gene: 5. The CDR3 is made up of 16 amino acids. The CDR3 DNA sequence: TGTGCCAGCAGCTTGCTAGCGGGGGCACGCCAAGAGACCCAGTACTTC. Protein: CASSLLAGARQETQYF.

V gene TRBV27 combines with J gene TRBJ2-7; D is unresolved. V was trimmed by 0 bases and J by 4 bases, leaving 13 bases between them. The CDR3 is 15 amino acids. In germline, CDR1 is MNHEY, CDR2 SMNVEV (reference sequence). CDR3 in DNA: TGTGCCAGCAGTTTATCCGGGTACTCAATATACGAGCAGTACGTC. This encodes CASSLSGYSIYEQYV.

The table lists this clonotype with many counts. This chain joins TRBV28 and TRBJ1-4, with 7 positions matching TRBD1. The CDR3 contains 15 residues. The germline V gene encodes CDR1 MDHEN and CDR2 SYDVKM. Trimming at V came to 5 bases and at J to 2 bases, leaving 5 bases not matched to a gene. CDR3 sequence (DNA): TGTGCCAGCAGTCGCGACAGGGTCACTAATGAAAAACTGTTTTTT. Its translation: CASSRDRVTNEKLFF. Using reference TRBV28 and TRBJ1-4 for the parts outside the CDR3, the full variable domain is DVKVTQSSRYLVKRTGEKVFLECVQDMDHENMFWYRQDPGLGLRLIYFSYDVKMKEKGDIPEGYSVSREKKERFSLILESASTNQTSMYLCASSRDRVTNEKLFFGSGTQLSVL.

This clonotype was detected ten times or more. The rearrangement joins TRBV7-8 to TRBJ1-2; 7 bases are shared with TRBD1. The CDR3 is 11 residues long. V lost 5 bases and J lost 10; bases outside the gene matches: 4. Germline V lookup: CDR1 SGHVS, CDR2 FQNEAQ. The CDR3 region has the DNA TGTGCCAGCAGCGGGACAGCGGCCTACACCTTC. Encoded protein: CASSGTAAYTF.

The chain links TRBV20-1 to TRBJ2-2; tentatively, D is TRBD2 (5 bases). Germline loops: CDR1 DFQATT, CDR2 SNEGSKA (reference sequence). The CDR3 has 13 residues. Trimming left V 6 bases short and J 2 bases short, with 10 bases between. The CDR3 DNA follows: TGCAGTGCACGGACTTACAACACCGGGGAGCTGTTTTTT. Protein: CSARTYNTGELFF.

V and J are TRBV5-5 and TRBJ2-1; tentative D call: TRBD2 (6 bases). The germline V gene encodes CDR1 SGHKS and CDR2 YYEKEE (reference sequence). The CDR3 is 15 residues long. V was shortened by 5 bases and J by 4 bases, with 16 bases between the two germline ends. CDR3 sequence: CASRSGGVIYNEQFF. In DNA form, the CDR3 reads TGTGCCAGCAGAAGTGGAGGGGTAATATACAATGAGCAGTTCTTC.

Many counts were recorded for this clonotype. This rearrangement joins TRBV5-1 to TRBJ1-1; D uncertain. The CDR3 is made up of 13 amino acids. Trimming stripped 4 bases from V and 1 base from J, with 8 bases between. Germline CDR1 reads SGHRS; CDR2 reads YFSETQ. The CDR3 DNA reads TGCGCCAGCAGCACTGACGGGAACACTGAAGCTTTCTTT. This translates into CASSTDGNTEAFF.

In DNA, the CDR3 is TGTGCCAGCAGTTTATGGAGTAACTATGGCTACACCTTC. Translating it yields CASSLWSNYGYTF. The V gene is TRBV12-3 or TRBV12-4, the J gene TRBJ1-2; the D is unclear. Deletions cut 2 bases from V and 1 base from J, with 5 bases between. The length of the CDR3 is 13 residues.

The chain combines TRBV7-9 with TRBJ2-6; no clear D. The CDR3 totals 17 residues. V shed 5 bases and J shed 3 bases, with 17 bases lying between them. Per germline, CDR1 SEHNR and CDR2 FQNEAQ (reference sequence). CDR3 amino acids: CASSPPNRPLGANVLTF. The CDR3 DNA sequence: TGTGCCAGCAGCCCCCCGAACCGACCTCTTGGGGCCAACGTCCTGACTTTC.

Only a few counts were recorded for this clonotype. The V and J genes are TRBV6-2 or TRBV6-3 and TRBJ2-4; a weak D match, TRBD1 (6 bases). Germline-derived CDR1 and CDR2 are MNHEY and SVGEGT. The CDR3 is 17 amino acids. The ends were cut back, 6 bases at V and 0 bases at J, with 18 bases in the middle. Here the CDR3 DNA reads TGTGCCAGCAGACAACTCGCCCAGGGGCTAGCCAAAAACATTCAGTACTTC. Protein sequence: CASRQLAQGLAKNIQYF.

A few counts support this clonotype. This sequence joins TRBV5-1 and TRBJ2-5; D is ambiguous. Per germline, CDR1 SGHRS and CDR2 YFSETQ. V was trimmed by 0 bases and J by 2 bases, leaving 8 bases between them. The CDR3 contains 14 residues. The chain's CDR3 is CASSLGQRQETQYF. The CDR3 DNA sequence: TGCGCCAGCAGCTTGGGCCAACGGCAAGAGACCCAGTACTTC.